This entry lists 14 T cell receptor beta chains sequenced from one sample in a study of CD8 T cells in ankylosing spondylitis. TCRdb ran MiXCR on the 5' RACE reads and lists one entry per CDR3 protein. The sample includes 250,000 to 350,000 distinct CDR3 sequences, around 20% of them seen just once. The sequencing input was blood, either unsorted or a sorted T cell fraction (not recorded which). The receptors were gathered from a female donor with ankylosing spondylitis or in good health (not recorded which).

Only a few counts were recorded for this clonotype. The V call is TRBV29-1, the J call TRBJ2-5; 8 positions match TRBD1. Germline CDR1 and CDR2: SQVTM and ANQGSEA. The CDR3 extends over 13 amino acids. V was clipped by 5 bases and J by 5 bases; unmatched bases: 7. The DNA for the CDR3 is TGCAGCGTTTTTGGGACAGGCCGGGAGACCCAGTACTTC. Protein sequence: CSVFGTGRETQYF.

This clonotype was counted only a few times. The chain links TRBV3-1 to TRBJ2-3; 8 nucleotides match TRBD1. The germline V gene encodes CDR1 LGHDT and CDR2 YNNKEL (reference sequence). With V trimmed by 3 bases and J by 3 bases, 5 bases remained unmatched. This CDR3 is built from 15 residues. The CDR3: CASSHRQGLTDTQYF. The CDR3 nucleotides are TGTGCCAGCAGCCACCGACAGGGGCTGACAGATACGCAGTATTTT.

This chain links TRBV2 with TRBJ2-3; D call uncertain. The CDR3 has 12 residues. V gave up 6 bases and J gave up 5 bases, with 9 bases separating them. Per the germline V gene, CDR1 is SNHLY and CDR2 is FYNNEI. The CDR3 is CASRSTGDTQYF. Here the CDR3 DNA reads TGTGCCAGCAGAAGTACGGGAGATACGCAGTATTTT.

The sample holds a few counts of this clonotype. The rearrangement links TRBV6-2 or TRBV6-3 to TRBJ2-3; no definite D call. Germline CDR1 is MNHEY and CDR2 is SVGEGT. The CDR3 runs to 14 residues. V was trimmed by 5 bases and J by 8 bases, leaving 17 bases between them. CDR3 nucleotides: TGTGCCAGCAGTCGGGTCGTCAGGTATCCTACGCAGTATTTT. Translation gives CASSRVVRYPTQYF.

The chain uses TRBV6-5 and TRBJ2-7, with unresolved D. The CDR3 totals 12 residues. Between the trimmed V and J ends, which lost 6 bases and 4 bases, there was a span of 10 bases. In germline, CDR1 is MNHEY, CDR2 SVGAGI. CDR3 residues: CASRSLVYEQYF. CDR3 sequence (DNA): TGTGCCAGCAGGTCTCTGGTGTACGAGCAGTACTTC.

This clonotype turned up a few times. The chain carries TRBV20-1 and TRBJ1-1; D is uncertain. CDR1 and CDR2 (germline): DFQATT, SNEGSKA (reference sequence). Trimming removed 0 bases from V and 4 bases from J, with 9 bases in between. This CDR3 has 13 amino acids. In DNA form, the CDR3 reads TGCAGTGCTAGAGATCCGGGAGGCACTGAAGCTTTCTTT. Protein: CSARDPGGTEAFF.

The chain uses TRBV6-1 and TRBJ2-5, with TRBD2 matching 9 bases. Germline assignment: CDR1 MNHNS and CDR2 SASEGT. The V and J ends lost 5 bases and 5 bases, in that order; junction bases with no gene match: 9. The CDR3 has 15 amino acids. CDR3: CASSLSGGEWETQYF. The CDR3 bases are TGTGCCAGCAGTCTTAGCGGGGGAGAGTGGGAGACCCAGTACTTC.

There are a few counts of this clonotype. The V call is TRBV29-1, the J call TRBJ2-2; 14 bases agree with TRBD2. The CDR3 contains 16 residues. V shed 4 bases and J 4 bases; nucleotides not matched to a gene: 5. CDR1 and CDR2 (germline): SQVTM, ANQGSEA. The CDR3 bases are TGCAGCGTTGCGGGACTAGCGGGAGTAGGCACCGGGGAGCTGTTTTTT. The encoded protein is CSVAGLAGVGTGELFF.

V and J are TRBV5-1 and TRBJ2-2, with 11 bases that match TRBD1. The V gene's germline CDR1 is SGHRS and CDR2 YFSETQ. V shed 1 base, J shed 5 bases, and the junction held 4 bases outside the gene matches. There are 16 residues in the CDR3. CDR3 loop: CASSLRRDRGTGELFF. In nucleotides, the CDR3 is TGCGCCAGCAGCTTGAGAAGGGACAGGGGGACCGGGGAGCTGTTTTTT.

The J gene is TRBJ1-1, the V gene TRBV20-1; no definite D call. There are 15 residues in the CDR3. Germline V gives CDR1 DFQATT, CDR2 SNEGSKA (reference sequence). V lost 4 bases and J lost 2, with 17 bases in between. CDR3 nucleotides: TGCAGTGCTACCGAAAAACCACTTCCTAACACTGAAGCTTTCTTT. Its translation is CSATEKPLPNTEAFF.

The CDR3 here is CASMGARNQPQHF. As DNA, the CDR3 is TGTGCCAGTATGGGGGCCAGAAATCAGCCCCAGCATTTT. The rearrangement joins TRBV19 to TRBJ1-5, with D tentatively TRBD1 (6 bases). The CDR3 length is 13 residues. Trimming removed 7 bases at V and 4 bases at J, with 11 bases between. Germline V gene lookup returns CDR1 LNHDA and CDR2 SQIVND (reference sequence).

The V gene is TRBV5-5, the J gene TRBJ1-2; no clear D. The germline gives CDR1 SGHKS, CDR2 YYEKEE (reference sequence). V lost 0 bases and J lost 8, with 11 bases in between. This CDR3 region has 13 residues. Here the CDR3 DNA reads TGTGCCAGCAGCTTGGCATCAGAAAGGGGCTACACCTTC. It codes for CASSLASERGYTF.

The sample holds many counts of this clonotype. The genes are TRBV12-3 or TRBV12-4 and TRBJ1-1; D gene uncertain. There are 13 residues in the CDR3. With 1 base removed from V and 1 base from J, the gap between germline ends came to 4 bases. As DNA, the CDR3 is TGTGCCAGCAGTTTAGGCAAGAACACTGAAGCTTTCTTT. It specifies CASSLGKNTEAFF.

This clonotype was recorded a few times. This chain connects TRBV5-1 to TRBJ2-1; 9 bases align to TRBD2. J gave up 6 bases and V 4 bases, and 14 bases lay outside the gene matches. The germline gives CDR1 SGHRS, CDR2 YFSETQ. CDR3 length equals 17 residues. The CDR3 spells CASSLKTSGPGSNEQFF. The CDR3 DNA sequence: TGCGCCAGCAGCCTTAAGACTAGCGGCCCAGGGAGCAATGAGCAGTTCTTC.